The subject of this entry is one T cell receptor (beta chain). The data belong to a study of blood T cell repertoires in COVID-19. The repertoire was sequenced with immunoSEQ multiplex PCR; TCRdb's copy has only in-frame clones and lacks some. The table shows approximately 150,000 clones, with approximately 90% occurring only once. The germline gives CDR1 LGHNA, CDR2 YNFKEQ. The V gene lost 0 bases and the J gene lost 11 bases, with 15 bases spanning the gap. This CDR3 has 14 residues. The chain combines TRBV4-2 with TRBJ2-3; D not resolved. Sequencing was performed on peripheral blood. The clonotype comes from a man aged 45 to 65 with active or convalescent COVID-19. The chain's CDR3 is CASSQDPETRRQYF. CDR3 nucleotide sequence: TGTGCCAGCAGCCAAGATCCGGAGACTCGACGGCAGTATTTT.